The following is a T cell receptor beta chain sequence with its context. This entry belongs to a study of control samples from healthy donors and cancer patients. Some clones are missing from TCRdb's copy, which holds only in-frame ones; the method was immunoSEQ multiplex PCR. The sample carries about 22,000 clones, 83% recorded once. Trimming stripped 3 bases from V and 0 bases from J, with 20 bases between. The CDR3 spans 19 residues. The germline CDR1 and CDR2 sequences are LNHDA and SQIVND (reference sequence). This clonotype was obtained from a man between 60 and 70 years old with head and neck cancer. The sample consisted of PBMCs. The J gene is TRBJ1-4, the V gene TRBV19; TRBD1 is a possible D gene (5 bases). Here the CDR3 reads CASSISRGGARTTNEKLFF. CDR3 nucleotides: TGTGCCAGTAGTATCAGTAGGGGTGGAGCGAGAACAACTAATGAAAAACTGTTTTTT.